These 12 T cell receptor beta chains were sequenced from one sample in a study of T cells in Graves' hyperthyroidism and ophthalmopathy. From RNA transcripts, TCR beta CDR3 regions were amplified. An initial round of RT-PCR targeting the TCR CDR3 relied on the HTBI primer set. TCRdb independently ran MiXCR on the multiplex PCR reads; one entry per CDR3 protein. The repertoire includes 300,000 to 450,000 distinct CDR3 sequences, around a sixth of them detected once, and over 35% sits in the top ten. The specimen sequenced was blood. Every receptor here comes from a man between 18 and 35 years old with Graves' ophthalmopathy.

This clonotype occurred once. The chain joins TRBV20-1 to TRBJ2-5; 9 bases map to TRBD2. With V trimmed by 3 bases and J by 5 bases, 7 bases remained unmatched. In germline, CDR1 is DFQATT, CDR2 SNEGSKA (reference sequence). The CDR3 runs 14 residues. CDR3 region: CSASPAGGGETQYF. CDR3 bases: TGCAGTGCTAGTCCAGCGGGGGGCGGGGAGACCCAGTACTTC.

This chain links TRBV20-1 with TRBJ2-7; maybe TRBD2 (5 bases). There are 15 residues in the CDR3. The V gene lost 6 bases and the J gene lost 0 bases, with 18 bases spanning the gap. Germline V gives CDR1 DFQATT, CDR2 SNEGSKA (reference sequence). This CDR3 reads CSADSTAESSYEQYF. The DNA for the CDR3 is TGCAGTGCCGACTCCACAGCGGAATCCTCCTACGAGCAGTACTTC.

Many counts were recorded for this clonotype. The V call is TRBV11-2, the J call TRBJ2-5; 11 bases fit TRBD2. V was pared by 4 bases and J by 4 bases, with 5 bases of the junction left unmatched. Germline lookup yields CDR1 SGHAT and CDR2 FQNNGV. This CDR3 spans 15 amino acids. In DNA, the CDR3 is TGTGCCAGCAGCTCGACTAGCGGGGAGGGAGAGACCCAGTACTTC. Amino acid sequence: CASSSTSGEGETQYF.

This clonotype was observed at least ten times. The V and J genes are TRBV28 and TRBJ2-3, with D unresolved. The CDR3 is made up of 14 amino acids. Germline V gene sequence: CDR1 MDHEN, CDR2 SYDVKM. V was shortened by 2 bases and J by 2 bases, with 8 bases between the two germline ends. The CDR3 reads CASSLGLHTDTQYF. The CDR3 DNA follows: TGTGCCAGCAGTTTAGGGCTACACACAGATACGCAGTATTTT.

As for this clonotype: One base away lies a much larger clone, so this may be a sequencing read error. V gene TRBV11-2 combines with J gene TRBJ2-1; no reliable D call. Trimming left V 5 bases short and J 1 base short, with 18 bases between. There are 17 residues in the CDR3. The V gene's germline CDR1 is SGHAT and CDR2 FQNNGV. CDR3 DNA sequence: TGTGCCAGCAGCCCTTTTGAGACTCTACGTTCCTACAATGAGCAGTTCTTC. It codes for CASSPFETLRSYNEQFF.

The genes are TRBV19 and TRBJ1-5; D gene ambiguous. The CDR3 covers 13 residues. Germline CDR1 reads LNHDA; CDR2 reads SQIVND (reference sequence). The V gene lost 1 base and the J gene lost 10 bases, with 11 bases spanning the gap. CDR3 sequence reads: CASSIVGGKPQHF. DNA for the CDR3: TGTGCCAGTAGTATAGTAGGAGGGAAACCCCAGCATTTT.

There are many counts of this clonotype. The CDR3 region is CASSYEAGRVNQPQHF. The CDR3 DNA reads as TGTGCCAGCAGTTACGAGGCCGGCAGGGTCAATCAGCCCCAGCATTTT. The chain combines TRBV6-6 with TRBJ1-5; possible D gene TRBD1, 5 bases. Germline V gene sequence: CDR1 MNHNY, CDR2 SVGAGI (reference sequence). The V end lost 2 bases, the J end lost 3 bases, and 14 bases lay between the germline ends. The CDR3 covers 16 residues.

This clonotype was recorded many times. This chain links TRBV7-9 with TRBJ2-3; weak D call: TRBD1 (6 bases). The ends were cut back, 4 bases at V and 0 bases at J, with 11 bases in the middle. Germline V gene sequence: CDR1 SEHNR, CDR2 FQNEAQ (reference sequence). The CDR3 loop spans 15 amino acids. CDR3 in DNA: TGTGCCAGCAGCTCAGGGGCCCTAAGCACAGATACGCAGTATTTT. Protein: CASSSGALSTDTQYF.

This clonotype was seen ten or more times. As DNA, the CDR3 is TGTGCCAGCAGTTTTTTGGGACAGGGTATTTCAGATACGCAGTATTTT. It specifies CASSFLGQGISDTQYF. The J gene is TRBJ2-3, the V gene TRBV12-3 or TRBV12-4; TRBD1 matches 9 bases. The CDR3 contains 16 residues. J gave up 4 bases and V 3 bases, and 8 bases lay outside the gene matches.

This clonotype has ten or more counts. V gene TRBV12-3 or TRBV12-4 combines with J gene TRBJ1-1, with D uncertain. Trimming removed 7 bases from V and 0 bases from J, with 12 bases in between. This CDR3 region has 14 residues. CDR3 amino acids: CASTGQMLNTEAFF. DNA of the CDR3: TGTGCCAGCACCGGGCAAATGTTGAACACTGAAGCTTTCTTT.

This clonotype was seen ten or more times. The chain employs TRBV3-1 and TRBJ2-7; 8 positions agree with TRBD2. This CDR3 has 17 amino acids. V shed 7 bases, J shed 2 bases, and the junction held 16 bases outside the gene matches. Germline loops: CDR1 LGHDT, CDR2 YNNKEL (reference sequence). CDR3 in amino acids: CASTLKGSGGRTYEQYF. CDR3 DNA sequence: TGTGCCAGCACCCTCAAGGGGAGCGGGGGCCGAACCTACGAGCAGTACTTC.

The chain employs TRBV20-1 and TRBJ1-1, with unresolved D. Germline-derived CDR1 and CDR2 are DFQATT and SNEGSKA (reference sequence). The CDR3 runs 13 residues. V shed 0 bases and J shed 0 bases, with 5 bases lying between them. The CDR3 spells CSARDLLNTEAFF. CDR3 in DNA: TGCAGTGCTAGAGATTTACTGAACACTGAAGCTTTCTTT.